What follows describes a single TCR beta chain. Its cognate antigen is unknown. This entry comes from a study of OX40 agonist ivuxolimab in advanced cancers. Across the whole study: Prior anti-PD-1, anti-PD-L1 or anti-CTLA-4 therapy was allowed; roughly 40% had some.

Using immunoSEQ multiplex PCR, the repertoire was profiled, and TCRdb retains in-frame clones only, with some absent. The sample has 35,000 to 45,000 clones; approximately 88% are singletons. CDR1 SGHVS and CDR2 FQNEAQ come from the germline V gene. Unmatched junction bases numbered 4, after V lost 5 bases and J lost 3 bases. This CDR3 is built from 13 residues. Whole-study results and caveats: The specificity for antigen of the expanded peripheral T cells was not determined. Researchers report that CD8+ T cells had, on average, more expanded clones than CD4+.

The material sequenced was CD4+ or CD8+ T cells sorted from blood, taken in a trial of the OX40 agonist ivuxolimab. This sequence was found in an adult with an advanced solid tumor such as melanoma, head and neck, liver or kidney cancer. The chain employs TRBV7-8 and TRBJ2-7, with 7 bases aligning to TRBD1. The CDR3 reads CASSDGTDYEQYF. CDR3 DNA: TGTGCCAGCAGCGACGGGACAGACTACGAGCAGTACTTC.